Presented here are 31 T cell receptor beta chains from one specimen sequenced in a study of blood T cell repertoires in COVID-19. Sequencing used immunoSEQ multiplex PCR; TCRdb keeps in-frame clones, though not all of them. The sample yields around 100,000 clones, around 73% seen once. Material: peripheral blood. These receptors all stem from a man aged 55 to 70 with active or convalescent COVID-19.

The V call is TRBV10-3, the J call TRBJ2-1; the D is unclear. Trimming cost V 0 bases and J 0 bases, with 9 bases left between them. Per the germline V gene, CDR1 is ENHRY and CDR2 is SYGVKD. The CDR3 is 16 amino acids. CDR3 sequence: CAISESGRSSYNEQFF. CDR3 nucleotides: TGTGCCATCAGTGAGTCAGGTAGGAGCTCCTACAATGAGCAGTTCTTC.

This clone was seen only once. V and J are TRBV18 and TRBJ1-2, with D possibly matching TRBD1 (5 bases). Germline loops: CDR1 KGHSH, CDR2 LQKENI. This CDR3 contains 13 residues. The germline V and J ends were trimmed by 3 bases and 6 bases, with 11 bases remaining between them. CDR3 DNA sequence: TGTGCCAGCTCACCGACAGCGTTCGATGGCTACACCTTC. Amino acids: CASSPTAFDGYTF.

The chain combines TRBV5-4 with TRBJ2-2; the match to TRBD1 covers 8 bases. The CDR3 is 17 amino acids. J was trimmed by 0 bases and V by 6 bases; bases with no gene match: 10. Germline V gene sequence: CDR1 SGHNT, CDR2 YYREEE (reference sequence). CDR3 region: CASTPPGQGSNTGELFF. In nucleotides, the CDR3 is TGTGCCAGCACCCCCCCCGGACAGGGATCGAACACCGGGGAGCTGTTTTTT.

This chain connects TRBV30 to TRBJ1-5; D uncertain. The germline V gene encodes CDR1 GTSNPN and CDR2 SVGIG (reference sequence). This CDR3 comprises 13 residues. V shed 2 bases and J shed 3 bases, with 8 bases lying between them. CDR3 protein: CAWSRQDNQPQHF. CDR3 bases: TGTGCCTGGAGTCGGCAGGACAATCAGCCCCAGCATTTT.

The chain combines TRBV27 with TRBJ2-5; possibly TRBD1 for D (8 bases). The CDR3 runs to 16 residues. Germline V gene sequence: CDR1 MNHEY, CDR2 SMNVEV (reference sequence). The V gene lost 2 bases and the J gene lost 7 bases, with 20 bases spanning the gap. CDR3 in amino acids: CASSLLGQGGPRTQYF. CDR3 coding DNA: TGTGCCAGCAGTTTACTTGGACAGGGAGGGCCTCGGACCCAGTACTTC.

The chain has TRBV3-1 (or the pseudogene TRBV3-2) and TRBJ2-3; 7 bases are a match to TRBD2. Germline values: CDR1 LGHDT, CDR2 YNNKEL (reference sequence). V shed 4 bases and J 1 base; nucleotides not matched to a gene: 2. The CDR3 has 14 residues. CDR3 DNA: TGTGCCAGCAGCCTCAGCGGGGGCACAGATACGCAGTATTTT. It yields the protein CASSLSGGTDTQYF.

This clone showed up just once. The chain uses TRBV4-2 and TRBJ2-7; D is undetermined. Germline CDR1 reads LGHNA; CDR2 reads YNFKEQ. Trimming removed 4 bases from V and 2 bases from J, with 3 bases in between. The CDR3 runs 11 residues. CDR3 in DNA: TGTGCCAGCAGCCCAGCCTACGAGCAGTACTTC. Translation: CASSPAYEQYF.

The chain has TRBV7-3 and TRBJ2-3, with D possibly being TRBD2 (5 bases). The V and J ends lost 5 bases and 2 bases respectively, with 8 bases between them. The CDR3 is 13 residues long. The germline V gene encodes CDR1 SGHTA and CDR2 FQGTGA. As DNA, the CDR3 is TGTGCCAGCAGCCTAGCCCCCACAGATACGCAGTATTTT. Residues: CASSLAPTDTQYF.

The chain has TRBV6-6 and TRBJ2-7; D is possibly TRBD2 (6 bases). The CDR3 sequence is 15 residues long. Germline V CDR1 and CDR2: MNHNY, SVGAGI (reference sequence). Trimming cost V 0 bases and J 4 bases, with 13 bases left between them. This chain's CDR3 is CASSYSSGSGYEQYF. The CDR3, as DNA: TGTGCCAGCAGTTACTCGAGCGGTAGCGGATACGAGCAGTACTTC.

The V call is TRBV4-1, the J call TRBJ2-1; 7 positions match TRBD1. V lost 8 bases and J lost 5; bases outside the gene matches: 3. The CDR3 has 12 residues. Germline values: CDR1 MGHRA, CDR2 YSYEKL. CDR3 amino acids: CASGTVNNEQFF. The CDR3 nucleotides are TGCGCCAGCGGGACAGTAAACAATGAGCAGTTCTTC.

CDR3 loop: CAWSVSGGSPLHF. The CDR3 DNA follows: TGTGCCTGGAGTGTAAGCGGGGGTTCACCCCTCCACTTT. J is TRBJ1-6 and V is TRBV30; perhaps TRBD1 as D (5 bases). V lost 0 bases and J lost 9, with 9 bases in between. This CDR3 contains 13 residues. Germline CDR1 is GTSNPN and CDR2 is SVGIG (reference sequence).

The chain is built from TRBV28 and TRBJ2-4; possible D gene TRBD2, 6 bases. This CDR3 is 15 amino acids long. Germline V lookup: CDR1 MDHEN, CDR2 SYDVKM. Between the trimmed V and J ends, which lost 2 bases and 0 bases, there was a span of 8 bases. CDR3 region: CASSLGRLAKNIQYF. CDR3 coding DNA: TGTGCCAGCAGTTTAGGGAGGTTAGCCAAAAACATTCAGTACTTC.

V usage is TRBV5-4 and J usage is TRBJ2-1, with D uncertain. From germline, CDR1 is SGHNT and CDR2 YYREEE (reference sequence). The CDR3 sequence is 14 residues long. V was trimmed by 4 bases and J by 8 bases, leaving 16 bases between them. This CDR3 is CASSQPGLAYEQFF. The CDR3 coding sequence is TGTGCCAGCAGCCAGCCTGGATTAGCCTATGAGCAGTTCTTC. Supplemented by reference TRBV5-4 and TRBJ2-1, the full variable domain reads ETGVTQSPTHLIKTRGQQVTLRCSSQSGHNTVSWYQQALGQGPQFIFQYYREEENGRGNFPPRFSGLQFPNYSSELNVNALELDDSALYLCASSQPGLAYEQFFGPGTRLTVL.

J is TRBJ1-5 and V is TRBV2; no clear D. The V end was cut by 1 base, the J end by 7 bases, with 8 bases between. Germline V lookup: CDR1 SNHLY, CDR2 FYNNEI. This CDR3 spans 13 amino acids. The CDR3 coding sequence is TGTGCCAGCAGTGAAGAGCGAACCCAGCCCCAGCATTTT. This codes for CASSEERTQPQHF.

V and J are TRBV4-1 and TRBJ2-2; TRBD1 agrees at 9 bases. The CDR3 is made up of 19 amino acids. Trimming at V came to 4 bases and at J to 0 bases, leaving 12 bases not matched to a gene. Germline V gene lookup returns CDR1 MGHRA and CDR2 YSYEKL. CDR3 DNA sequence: TGCGCCAGCAGCCGCCCATCGCTCGGACAGGGGACGAACACCGGGGAGCTGTTTTTT. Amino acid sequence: CASSRPSLGQGTNTGELFF.

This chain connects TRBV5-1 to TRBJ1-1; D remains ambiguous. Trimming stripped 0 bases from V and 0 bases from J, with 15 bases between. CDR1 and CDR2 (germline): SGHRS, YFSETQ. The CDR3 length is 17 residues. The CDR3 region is CASSLGFRRTVNTEAFF. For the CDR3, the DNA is TGCGCCAGCAGCTTGGGATTTAGGAGGACGGTGAACACTGAAGCTTTCTTT. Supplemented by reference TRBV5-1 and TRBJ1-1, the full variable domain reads KAGVTQTPRYLIKTRGQQVTLSCSPISGHRSVSWYQQTPGQGLQFLFEYFSETQRNKGNFPGRFSGRQFSNSRSEMNVSTLELGDSALYLCASSLGFRRTVNTEAFFGQGTRLTVV.

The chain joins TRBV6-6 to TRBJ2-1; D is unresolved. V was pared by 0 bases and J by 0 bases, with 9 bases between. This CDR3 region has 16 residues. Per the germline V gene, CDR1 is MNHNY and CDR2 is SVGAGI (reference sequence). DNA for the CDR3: TGTGCCAGCAGTTACTCGAGGCCGAGCTCCTACAATGAGCAGTTCTTC. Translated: CASSYSRPSSYNEQFF.

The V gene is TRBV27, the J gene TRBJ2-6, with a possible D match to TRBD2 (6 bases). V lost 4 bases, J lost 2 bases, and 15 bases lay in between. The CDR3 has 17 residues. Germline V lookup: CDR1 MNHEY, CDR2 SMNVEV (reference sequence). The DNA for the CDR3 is TGTGCCAGCAGTTCCACCCGGGGGAACCCTGGGGCCAACGTCCTGACTTTC. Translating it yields CASSSTRGNPGANVLTF.

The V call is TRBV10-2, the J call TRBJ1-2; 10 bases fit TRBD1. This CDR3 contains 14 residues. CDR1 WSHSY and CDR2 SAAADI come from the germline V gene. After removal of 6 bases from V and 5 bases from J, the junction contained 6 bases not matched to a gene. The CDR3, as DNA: TGCGCCAGCAGCTTCGCGGGACAGGGGTATGGCTACACCTTC. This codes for CASSFAGQGYGYTF.

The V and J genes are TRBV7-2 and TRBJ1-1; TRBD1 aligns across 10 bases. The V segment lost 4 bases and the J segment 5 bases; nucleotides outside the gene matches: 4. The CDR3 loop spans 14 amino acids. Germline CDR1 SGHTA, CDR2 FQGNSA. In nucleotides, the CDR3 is TGTGCCAGCAGCTCCGACAGGGGGCGGACTGAAGCTTTCTTT. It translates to CASSSDRGRTEAFF.

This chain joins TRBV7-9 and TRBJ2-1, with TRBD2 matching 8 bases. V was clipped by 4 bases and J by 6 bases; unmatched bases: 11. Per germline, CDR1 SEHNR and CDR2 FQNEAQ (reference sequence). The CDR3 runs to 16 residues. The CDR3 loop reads CASSSKAASGFNEQFF. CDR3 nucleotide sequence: TGTGCCAGCAGCTCGAAGGCGGCTAGCGGGTTCAATGAGCAGTTCTTC.

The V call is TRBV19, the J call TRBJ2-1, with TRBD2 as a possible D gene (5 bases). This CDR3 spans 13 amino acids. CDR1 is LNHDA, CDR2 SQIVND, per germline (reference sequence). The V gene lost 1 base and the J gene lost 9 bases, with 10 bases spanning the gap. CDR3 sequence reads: CASSIGVAGEQFF. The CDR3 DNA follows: TGTGCCAGTAGTATAGGGGTGGCGGGTGAGCAGTTCTTC.

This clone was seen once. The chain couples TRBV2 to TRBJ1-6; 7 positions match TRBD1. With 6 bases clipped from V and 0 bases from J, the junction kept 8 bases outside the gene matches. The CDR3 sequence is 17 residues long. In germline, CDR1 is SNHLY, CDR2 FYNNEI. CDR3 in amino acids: CASSHPGGSSYNSPLHF. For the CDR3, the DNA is TGTGCCAGCAGCCACCCAGGGGGGAGCTCCTATAATTCACCCCTCCACTTT.

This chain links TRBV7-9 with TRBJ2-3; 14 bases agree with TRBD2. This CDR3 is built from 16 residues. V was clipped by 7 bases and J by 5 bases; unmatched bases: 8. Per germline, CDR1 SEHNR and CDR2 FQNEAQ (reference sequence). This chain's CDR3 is CASNLGLAGVGDTQYF. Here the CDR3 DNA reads TGTGCCAGCAACTTGGGACTAGCGGGAGTAGGAGATACGCAGTATTTT.

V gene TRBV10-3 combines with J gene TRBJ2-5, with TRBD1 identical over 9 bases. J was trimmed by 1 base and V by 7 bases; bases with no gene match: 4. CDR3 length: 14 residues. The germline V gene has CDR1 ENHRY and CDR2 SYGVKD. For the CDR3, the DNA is TGTGCCATCAACAGGGGGCCCATCCAAGAGACCCAGTACTTC. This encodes CAINRGPIQETQYF.

CDR3 in amino acids: CAISDRGTGNGYTF. The CDR3 nucleotides read TGTGCCATCAGTGACCGCGGGACAGGGAATGGCTACACCTTC. This chain uses TRBV10-3 with TRBJ1-2; 9 positions agree with TRBD1. V gave up 3 bases and J gave up 6 bases; unmatched junction bases: 5. CDR3 length equals 14 residues. CDR1 is ENHRY, CDR2 SYGVKD, per germline.

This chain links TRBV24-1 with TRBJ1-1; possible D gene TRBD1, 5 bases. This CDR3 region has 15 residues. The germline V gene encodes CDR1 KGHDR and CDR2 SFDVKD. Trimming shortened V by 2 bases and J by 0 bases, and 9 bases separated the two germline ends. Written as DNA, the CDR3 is TGTGCCACCAGTGATTCGACGACAGTGAACACTGAAGCTTTCTTT. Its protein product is CATSDSTTVNTEAFF.

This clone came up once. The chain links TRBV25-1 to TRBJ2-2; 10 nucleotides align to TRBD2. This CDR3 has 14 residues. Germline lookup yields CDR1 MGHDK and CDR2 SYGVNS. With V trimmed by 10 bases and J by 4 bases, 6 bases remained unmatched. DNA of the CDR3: TGTGCCACCCAGCGGGAGGGCCCCACCGGGGAGCTGTTTTTT. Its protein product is CATQREGPTGELFF.

The CDR3 region has the DNA TGCAGCGTTGAAAGGACAGGGCTCGGCTACACCTTC. Encoded protein: CSVERTGLGYTF. This rearrangement joins TRBV29-1 to TRBJ1-2; 8 bases fit TRBD1. Per germline, CDR1 SQVTM and CDR2 ANQGSEA. The length of the CDR3 is 12 residues. J gave up 8 bases and V 2 bases, and 4 bases lay outside the gene matches.

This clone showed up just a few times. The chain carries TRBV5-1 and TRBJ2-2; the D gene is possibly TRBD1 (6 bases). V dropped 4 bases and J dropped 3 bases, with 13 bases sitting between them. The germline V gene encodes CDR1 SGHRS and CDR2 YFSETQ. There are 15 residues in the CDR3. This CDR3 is CASSRGHRDTGELFF. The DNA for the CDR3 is TGCGCCAGCAGCAGGGGACACCGAGACACCGGGGAGCTGTTTTTT. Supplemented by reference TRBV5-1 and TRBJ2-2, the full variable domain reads KAGVTQTPRYLIKTRGQQVTLSCSPISGHRSVSWYQQTPGQGLQFLFEYFSETQRNKGNFPGRFSGRQFSNSRSEMNVSTLELGDSALYLCASSRGHRDTGELFFGEGSRLTVL.

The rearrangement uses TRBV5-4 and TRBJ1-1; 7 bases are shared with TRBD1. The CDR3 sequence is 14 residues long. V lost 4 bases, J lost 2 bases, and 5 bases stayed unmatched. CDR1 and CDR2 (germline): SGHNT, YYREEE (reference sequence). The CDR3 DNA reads TGTGCCAGCAGCCACAGGGGAGGAAACACTGAAGCTTTCTTT. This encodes CASSHRGGNTEAFF.